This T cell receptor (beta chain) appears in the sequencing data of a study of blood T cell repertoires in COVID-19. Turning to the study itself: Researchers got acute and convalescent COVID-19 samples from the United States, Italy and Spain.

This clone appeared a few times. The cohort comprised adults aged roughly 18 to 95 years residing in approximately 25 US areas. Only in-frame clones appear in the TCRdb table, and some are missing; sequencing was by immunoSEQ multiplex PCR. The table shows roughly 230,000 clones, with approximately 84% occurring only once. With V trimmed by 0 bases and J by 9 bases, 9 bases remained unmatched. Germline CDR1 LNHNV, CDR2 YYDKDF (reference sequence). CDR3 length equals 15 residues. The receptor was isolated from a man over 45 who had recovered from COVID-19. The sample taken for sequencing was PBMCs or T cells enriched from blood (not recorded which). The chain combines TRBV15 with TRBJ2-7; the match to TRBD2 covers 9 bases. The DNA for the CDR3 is TGTGCCACCAGCAGAGATTTAGCGGGGGATAGGGTGCAGTACTTC. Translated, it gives CATSRDLAGDRVQYF.